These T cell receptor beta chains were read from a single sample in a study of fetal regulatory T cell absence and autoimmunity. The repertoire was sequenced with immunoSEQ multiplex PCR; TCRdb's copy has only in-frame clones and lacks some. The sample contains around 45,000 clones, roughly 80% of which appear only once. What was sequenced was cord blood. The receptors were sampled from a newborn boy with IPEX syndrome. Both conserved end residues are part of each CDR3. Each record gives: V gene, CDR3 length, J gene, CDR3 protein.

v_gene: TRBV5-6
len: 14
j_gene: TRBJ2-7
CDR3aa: CASSLGDSRLEQYF

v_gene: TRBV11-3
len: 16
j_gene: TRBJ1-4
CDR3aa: CASSLDRGSENEKLFF

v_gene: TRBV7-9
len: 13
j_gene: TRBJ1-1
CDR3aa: CASSGVWDTEAFF

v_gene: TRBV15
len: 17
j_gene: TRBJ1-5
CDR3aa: CATSRVARTGGNQPQHF

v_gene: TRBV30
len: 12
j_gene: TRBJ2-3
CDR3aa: CAWSSSTDTQYF

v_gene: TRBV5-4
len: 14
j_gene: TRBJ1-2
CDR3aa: CASSLKGRGYGYTF

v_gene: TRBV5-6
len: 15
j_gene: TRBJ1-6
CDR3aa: CASSFWAAYNSPLHF

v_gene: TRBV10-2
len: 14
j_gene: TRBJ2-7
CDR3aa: CASGTSGVSYEQYF

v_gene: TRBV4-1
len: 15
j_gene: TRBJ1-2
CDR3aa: CASSQGQGNNYGYTF

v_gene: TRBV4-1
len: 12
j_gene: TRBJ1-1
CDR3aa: CASSQDNTEAFF

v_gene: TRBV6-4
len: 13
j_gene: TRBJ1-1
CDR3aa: CASSREGNTEAFF

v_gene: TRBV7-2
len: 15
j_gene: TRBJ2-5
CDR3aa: CASSSETSGQETQYF

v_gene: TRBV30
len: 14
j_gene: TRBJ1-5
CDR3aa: CAWSAGTSNQPQHF

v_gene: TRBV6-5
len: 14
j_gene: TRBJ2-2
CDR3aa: CASRLQAYTGELFF

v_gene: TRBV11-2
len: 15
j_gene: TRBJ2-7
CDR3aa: CASSSIQGRKYEQYF

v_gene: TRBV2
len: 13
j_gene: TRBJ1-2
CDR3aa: CASQYRGANGYTF

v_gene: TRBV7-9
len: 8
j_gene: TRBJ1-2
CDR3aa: CATIPYTF

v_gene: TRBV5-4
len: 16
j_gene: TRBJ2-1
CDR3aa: CASSPGEREYYNEQFF

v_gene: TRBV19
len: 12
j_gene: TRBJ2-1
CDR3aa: CASTLTGSEQFF

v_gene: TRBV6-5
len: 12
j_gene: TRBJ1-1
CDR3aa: CASLTGNTEAFF

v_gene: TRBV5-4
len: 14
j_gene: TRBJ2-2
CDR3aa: CASSSTQGSGELFF

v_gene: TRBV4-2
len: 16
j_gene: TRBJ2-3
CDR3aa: CASSQRWGGGADTQYF

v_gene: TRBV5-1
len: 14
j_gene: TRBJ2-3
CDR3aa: CASSGTSITDTQYF

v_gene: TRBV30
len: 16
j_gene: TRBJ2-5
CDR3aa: CAWRGKIAAHSGTQYF

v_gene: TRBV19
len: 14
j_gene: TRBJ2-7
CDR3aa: CASSLAGGSYEQYF

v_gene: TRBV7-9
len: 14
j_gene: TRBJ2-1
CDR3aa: CASSLVPSVPEQFF

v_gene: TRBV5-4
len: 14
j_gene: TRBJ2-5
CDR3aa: CASSVKRGGETQYF

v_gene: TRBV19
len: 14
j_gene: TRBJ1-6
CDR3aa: CASSMGTGNSPLHF

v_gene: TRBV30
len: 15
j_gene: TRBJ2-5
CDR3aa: CAWRPGRGLWETQYF

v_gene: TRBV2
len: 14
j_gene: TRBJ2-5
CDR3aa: CASSEGAGPETQYF

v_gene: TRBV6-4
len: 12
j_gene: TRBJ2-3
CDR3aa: CASRIGTDTQYF

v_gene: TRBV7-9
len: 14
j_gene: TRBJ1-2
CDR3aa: CASSTGTIYYGYTF

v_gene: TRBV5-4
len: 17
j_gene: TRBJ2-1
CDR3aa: CASSLWGGGTSGDEQFF

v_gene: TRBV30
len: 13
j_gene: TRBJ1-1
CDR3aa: CAWSVGRSTEAFF

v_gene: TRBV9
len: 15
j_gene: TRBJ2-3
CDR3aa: CASSVMAGGTDTQYF

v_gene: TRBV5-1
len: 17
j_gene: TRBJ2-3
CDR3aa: CASSIRGLAGVTDTQYF

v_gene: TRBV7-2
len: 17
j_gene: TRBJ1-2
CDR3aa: CASSLELSARANYGYTF

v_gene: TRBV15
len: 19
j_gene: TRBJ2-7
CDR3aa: CATSRLNSGGSKTPDEQYF